The entry below gives a single T cell receptor (beta chain) sequence along with its context. What it binds is unknown. CDR3 length: 16 amino acids. CDR1 and CDR2 from the germline V gene are SGHTA and FQGNSA. The trim removed 3 bases at V and 3 bases at J, leaving 4 bases unmatched. In TCRdb, the 5' RACE reads were re-called with MiXCR into one record per CDR3 protein. The top ten clones hold approximately 18% of a sample with fewer than 750,000 distinct CDR3 sequences, around 19% of them seen once. This sample is part of a study of CD8 T cells in ankylosing spondylitis. Study-wide points: The clones that were linked to disease were reported to be significantly enriched in matched synovial fluid samples from ankylosing spondylitis patients. Apparently characteristic of ankylosing spondylitis blood was a TCR beta motif (about 8 highly homologous variants).

The TCR comes from a male donor with ankylosing spondylitis. The specimen was blood, either unsorted or a sorted T cell fraction (not recorded which). The V gene is TRBV7-2, the J gene TRBJ2-3; 12 bases map to TRBD2. This chain's CDR3 is CASSFASGGGTDTQYF. The DNA of the CDR3 is TGTGCCAGCAGCTTCGCTAGCGGGGGGGGAACAGATACGCAGTATTTT.